What follows are 16 T cell receptor beta chains derived from one specimen sequenced in a study of T cell repertoires in cytomegalovirus infection. Via MiXCR, TCRdb re-called the reads, giving one row per CDR3 protein. The table has approximately 1,000,000 distinct CDR3 sequences, roughly 30% seen once; the top ten hold roughly 13%. Which antigens these TCRs recognize remains unknown. Sample: cultured CD8+ T cells from PBMCs, taken from culture after CMV antigen stimulation. Receptors originate from a human donor in good health (CMV status not recorded). Some clones in this sample may be carry-over from other donors' samples.

Of note for this clonotype: A read error is possible here, since a much larger clone lies one base away. This chain links TRBV7-6 with TRBJ2-7, with a tentative D call TRBD1 (6 bases). The CDR3 totals 15 residues. V was pared by 5 bases and J by 3 bases, with 17 bases between. From germline, CDR1 is SGHVS and CDR2 FNYEAQ. The CDR3 sequence is CASSLGQSGFYEQYF. The CDR3 nucleotides read TGTGCCAGCAGCCTTGGACAGAGTGGGTTCTACGAGCAGTACTTC.

This clonotype has a handful of counts. This chain links TRBV2 with TRBJ2-3, with a tentative D call TRBD1 (6 bases). This CDR3 contains 17 residues. In germline, CDR1 is SNHLY, CDR2 FYNNEI. Deletions cut 3 bases from V and 2 bases from J, with 18 bases between. The CDR3 region is CASSDPLARDTTDTQYF. In DNA form, the CDR3 reads TGTGCCAGCAGTGACCCACTCGCTCGGGACACCACAGATACGCAGTATTTT.

As concerns this clonotype: The junction does not match germline at one end; this may be a read error. V gene TRBV6-6 combines with J gene TRBJ2-1; the D gene could be TRBD1 or TRBD2 (6 bases each). The CDR3 is 11 residues long. Germline V gene lookup returns CDR1 MNHNY and CDR2 SVGAGI (reference sequence). Here the CDR3 DNA reads TGTGCCTGCAGGAGGGGGAATGAGCAGTTCTTC. Encoded protein: CACRRGNEQFF.

The chain couples TRBV19 to TRBJ2-2, with D tentatively TRBD2 (7 bases). Trimming removed 9 bases from V and 6 bases from J, with 20 bases in between. The CDR3 spans 15 residues. Germline-derived CDR1 and CDR2 are LNHDA and SQIVND (reference sequence). The CDR3 DNA reads as TGTGCCAGCATATCTATCACGGGGGGCCCCGGGGAGCTGTTTTTT. It yields the protein CASISITGGPGELFF.

In this sample, this clonotype turned up once. The chain joins TRBV4-1 to TRBJ2-1; tentatively, D is TRBD1 or TRBD2 (6 bases each). The V gene's germline CDR1 is MGHRA and CDR2 YSYEKL. The CDR3 runs to 12 residues. V was shortened by 4 bases and J by 10 bases, with 11 bases between the two germline ends. The CDR3 DNA reads as TGCGCCAGCAGCCGAAAAGGGGGGGAGCAGTTCTTC. This encodes CASSRKGGEQFF.

The rearrangement links TRBV20-1 to TRBJ2-1, with 10 bases lining up with TRBD1. This CDR3 is built from 16 residues. Germline V CDR1 and CDR2: DFQATT, SNEGSKA (reference sequence). The junction had 6 bases not matched to a gene; V was cut back by 2 bases and J by 2 bases. CDR3 protein: CSARSAGTGAYNEQFF. The CDR3 bases are TGCAGTGCTAGATCCGCCGGGACAGGGGCCTACAATGAGCAGTTCTTC.

This chain connects TRBV12-5 to TRBJ1-2; the match to TRBD1 covers 7 bases. With 6 bases clipped from V and 2 bases from J, the junction kept 6 bases outside the gene matches. Germline lookup yields CDR1 LGHNT and CDR2 FRNRAP. There are 14 residues in the CDR3. The CDR3 bases are TGTGCTAGTGGGCAGGGGGGAGGGAACTATGGCTACACCTTC. As protein: CASGQGGGNYGYTF.

This chain links TRBV5-5 with TRBJ2-7; TRBD2 is a possible D gene (5 bases). The CDR3 is made up of 12 amino acids. The germline CDR1 and CDR2 sequences are SGHKS and YYEKEE (reference sequence). V dropped 2 bases and J dropped 6 bases, with 9 bases sitting between them. The CDR3 loop is CASSFLASEQYF. In DNA, the CDR3 is TGTGCCAGCAGCTTTCTAGCCTCCGAGCAGTACTTC.

Only a few counts were recorded for this clonotype. A much bigger clone sits one base away, suggesting this may be a read error. The V gene is TRBV6-2 or TRBV6-3, the J gene TRBJ2-1; D gene uncertain. The germline V and J ends were trimmed by 1 base and 5 bases, with 3 bases remaining between them. CDR3 length equals 12 residues. Germline-derived CDR1 and CDR2 are MNHEY and SVGEGT. CDR3 region: CASSYFDNEQFF. The CDR3 DNA follows: TGTGCCAGCAGTTACTTCGACAATGAGCAGTTCTTC.

The V and J genes are TRBV4-2 and TRBJ2-1; no firm D call. The V end was cut by 1 base, the J end by 8 bases, with 9 bases between. CDR3 length equals 13 residues. CDR1 is LGHNA and CDR2 is YNFKEQ in the germline V gene. The CDR3: CASSQVSGHEQFF. CDR3 DNA: TGTGCCAGCAGCCAAGTTTCCGGGCATGAGCAGTTCTTC.

Only a few counts were recorded for this clonotype. The gene calls are TRBV6-5 and TRBJ2-7; D is unclear. Germline loops: CDR1 MNHEY, CDR2 SVGAGI. This CDR3 is 13 amino acids long. The V gene lost 2 bases and the J gene lost 1 base, with 6 bases spanning the gap. The CDR3 is CASSYMASYEQYF. The CDR3 nucleotides are TGTGCCAGCAGTTACATGGCTTCCTACGAGCAGTACTTC.

With respect to this clonotype: This may be a read error: a much more frequent sequence differs by one nucleotide. V and J are TRBV7-2 and TRBJ2-1; tentatively, D is TRBD2 (5 bases). The CDR3 is 13 amino acids. V was clipped by 1 base and J by 13 bases, with 14 bases between them. Germline V gene sequence: CDR1 SGHTA, CDR2 FQGNSA. The CDR3 spells CASSLERGNPQFF. CDR3 nucleotides: TGTGCCAGCAGCTTAGAACGGGGAAATCCCCAGTTCTTC. Full variable domain (rest looked up from reference TRBV7-2 and TRBJ2-1): GAGVSQSPSNKVTEKGKDVELRCDPISGHTALYWYRQSLGQGLEFLIYFQGNSAPDKSGLPSDRFSAERTGGSVSTLTIQRTQQEDSAVYLCASSLERGNPQFFGPGTRLTVL.

The chain combines TRBV4-2 with TRBJ2-3; TRBD2 matches 14 bases. The CDR3 is 17 residues long. Germline V gene sequence: CDR1 LGHNA, CDR2 YNFKEQ. Trimming removed 4 bases from V and 4 bases from J; junction bases left unmatched: 7. The CDR3 here is CASSPGLAGGRADTQYF. CDR3 nucleotides: TGTGCCAGCAGCCCAGGACTAGCGGGGGGCAGGGCAGATACGCAGTATTTT.

V gene TRBV12-3 or TRBV12-4 combines with J gene TRBJ2-5; D unresolved. The CDR3 totals 13 residues. Trimming took 4 bases from V and 4 from J, leaving 10 bases between them. The CDR3 DNA is TGTGCCAGCAGTTACCATTGGGGAGAGACCCAGTACTTC. This codes for CASSYHWGETQYF.

This clonotype was found a few times. The V gene is TRBV7-6, the J gene TRBJ2-5, with TRBD2 as a possible D gene (5 bases). V was shortened by 11 bases and J by 1 base, with 17 bases between the two germline ends. This CDR3 is 14 amino acids long. Germline CDR1 and CDR2: SGHVS and FNYEAQ. The CDR3 is CAPEAGVGQETQYF. The CDR3 region has the DNA TGTGCCCCAGAGGCCGGGGTAGGCCAAGAGACCCAGTACTTC.

The CDR3 loop is CASSLDVTEYNEQFF. In DNA form, the CDR3 reads TGTGCCAGCAGCTTAGACGTGACAGAATACAATGAGCAGTTCTTC. V usage is TRBV7-8 and J usage is TRBJ2-1; a possible D gene is TRBD1 (5 bases). V was pared by 1 base and J by 4 bases, with 11 bases between. The CDR3 sequence is 15 residues long. Looked up from germline, CDR1 is SGHVS and CDR2 is FQNEAQ. Full variable domain (rest looked up from reference TRBV7-8 and TRBJ2-1): GAGVSQSPRYKVAKRGQDVALRCDPISGHVSLFWYQQALGQGPEFLTYFQNEAQLDKSGLPSDRFFAERPEGSVSTLKIQRTQQEDSAVYLCASSLDVTEYNEQFFGPGTRLTVL.